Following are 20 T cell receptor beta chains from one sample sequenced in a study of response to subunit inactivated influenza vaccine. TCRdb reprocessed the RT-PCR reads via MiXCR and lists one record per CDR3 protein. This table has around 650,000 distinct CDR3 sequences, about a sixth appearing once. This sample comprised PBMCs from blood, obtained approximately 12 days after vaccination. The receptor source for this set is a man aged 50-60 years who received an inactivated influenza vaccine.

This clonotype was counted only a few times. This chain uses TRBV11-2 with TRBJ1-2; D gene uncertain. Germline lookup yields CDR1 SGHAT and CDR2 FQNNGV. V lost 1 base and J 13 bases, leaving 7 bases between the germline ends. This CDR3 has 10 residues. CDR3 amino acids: CASSLVSTTF. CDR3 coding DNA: TGTGCCAGCAGCTTAGTGTCGACCACCTTC.

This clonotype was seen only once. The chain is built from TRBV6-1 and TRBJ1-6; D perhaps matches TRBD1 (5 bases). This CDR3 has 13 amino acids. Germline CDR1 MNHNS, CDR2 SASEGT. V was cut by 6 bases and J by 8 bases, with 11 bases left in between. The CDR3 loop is CASRGETDSPLHF. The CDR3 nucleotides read TGTGCCAGCAGAGGGGAAACGGATTCACCCCTCCACTTT.

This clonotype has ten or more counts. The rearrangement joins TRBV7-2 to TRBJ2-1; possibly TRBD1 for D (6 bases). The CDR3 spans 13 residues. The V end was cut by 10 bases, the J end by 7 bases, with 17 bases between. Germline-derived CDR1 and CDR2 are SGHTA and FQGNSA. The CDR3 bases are TGTGCCACCGCCAAGGGGGTACGGAATGAGCAGTTCTTC. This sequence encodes CATAKGVRNEQFF. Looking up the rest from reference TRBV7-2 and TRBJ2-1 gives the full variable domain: GAGVSQSPSNKVTEKGKDVELRCDPISGHTALYWYRQSLGQGLEFLIYFQGNSAPDKSGLPSDRFSAERTGGSVSTLTIQRTQQEDSAVYLCATAKGVRNEQFFGPGTRLTVL.

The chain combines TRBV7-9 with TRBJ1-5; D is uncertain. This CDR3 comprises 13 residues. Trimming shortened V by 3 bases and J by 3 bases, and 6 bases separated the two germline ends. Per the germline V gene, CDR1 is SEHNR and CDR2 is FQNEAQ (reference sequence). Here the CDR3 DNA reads TGTGCCAGCAGCTTCGAAGCCAATCAGCCCCAGCATTTT. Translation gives CASSFEANQPQHF. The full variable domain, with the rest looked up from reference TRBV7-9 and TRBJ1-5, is DTGVSQNPRHKITKRGQNVTFRCDPISEHNRLYWYRQTLGQGPEFLTYFQNEAQLEKSRLLSDRFSAERPKGSFSTLEIQRTEQGDSAMYLCASSFEANQPQHFGDGTRLSIL.

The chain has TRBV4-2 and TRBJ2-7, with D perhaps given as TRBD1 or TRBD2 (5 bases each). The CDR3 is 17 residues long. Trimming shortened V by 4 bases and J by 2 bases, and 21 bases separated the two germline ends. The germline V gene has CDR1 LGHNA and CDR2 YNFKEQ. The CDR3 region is CASSLPGTGTSPYEQYF. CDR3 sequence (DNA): TGTGCCAGCAGCCTCCCTGGGACGGGGACCTCCCCCTACGAGCAGTACTTC.

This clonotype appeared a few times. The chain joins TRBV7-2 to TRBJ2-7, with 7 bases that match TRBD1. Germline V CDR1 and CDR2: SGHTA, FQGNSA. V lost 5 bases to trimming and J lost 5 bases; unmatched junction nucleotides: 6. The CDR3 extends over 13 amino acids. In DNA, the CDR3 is TGTGCCAGCAGCCGTTGGGACAGCCACGAGCAGTACTTC. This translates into CASSRWDSHEQYF.

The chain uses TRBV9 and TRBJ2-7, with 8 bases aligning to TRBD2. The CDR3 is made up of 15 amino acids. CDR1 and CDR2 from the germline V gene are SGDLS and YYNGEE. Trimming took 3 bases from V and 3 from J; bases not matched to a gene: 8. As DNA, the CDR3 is TGTGCCAGCAGCGCGGGAGGGGCGGGGGGCTACGAGCAGTACTTC. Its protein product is CASSAGGAGGYEQYF. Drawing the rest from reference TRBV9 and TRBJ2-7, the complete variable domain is DSGVTQTPKHLITATGQRVTLRCSPRSGDLSVYWYQQSLDQGLQFLIQYYNGEERAKGNILERFSAQQFPDLHSELNLSSLELGDSALYFCASSAGGAGGYEQYFGPGTRLTVT.

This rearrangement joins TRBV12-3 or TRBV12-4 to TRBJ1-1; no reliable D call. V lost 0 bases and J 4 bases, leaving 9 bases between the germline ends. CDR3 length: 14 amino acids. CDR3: CASSLAARGTEAFF. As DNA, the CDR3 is TGTGCCAGCAGTTTAGCTGCACGGGGCACTGAAGCTTTCTTT.

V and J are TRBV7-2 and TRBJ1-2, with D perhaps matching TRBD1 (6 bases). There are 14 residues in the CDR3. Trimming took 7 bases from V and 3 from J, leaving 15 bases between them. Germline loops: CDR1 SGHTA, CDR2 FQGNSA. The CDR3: CASKGRSGDYGYTF. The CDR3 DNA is TGTGCCAGCAAGGGACGATCAGGGGACTATGGCTACACCTTC.

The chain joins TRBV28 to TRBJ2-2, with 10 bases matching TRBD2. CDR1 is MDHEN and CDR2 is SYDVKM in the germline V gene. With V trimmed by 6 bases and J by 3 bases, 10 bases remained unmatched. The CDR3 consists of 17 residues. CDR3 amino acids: CASSPGTSDWDTGELFF. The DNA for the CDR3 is TGTGCCAGCAGCCCCGGGACTAGCGACTGGGACACCGGGGAGCTGTTTTTT.

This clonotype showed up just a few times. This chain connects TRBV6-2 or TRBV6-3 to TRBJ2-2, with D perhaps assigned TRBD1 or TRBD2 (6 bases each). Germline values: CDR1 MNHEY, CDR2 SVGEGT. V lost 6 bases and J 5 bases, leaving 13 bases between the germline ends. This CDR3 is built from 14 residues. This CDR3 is CASRRTGRTGELFF. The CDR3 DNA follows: TGTGCCAGCAGACGTACAGGGAGGACCGGGGAGCTGTTTTTT.

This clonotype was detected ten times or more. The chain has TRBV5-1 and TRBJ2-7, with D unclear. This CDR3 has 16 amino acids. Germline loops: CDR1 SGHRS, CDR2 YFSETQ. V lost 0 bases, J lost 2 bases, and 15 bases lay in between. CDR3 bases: TGCGCCAGCAGCTTGGATAACAAGATCGCAACCTACGAGCAGTACTTC. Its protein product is CASSLDNKIATYEQYF.

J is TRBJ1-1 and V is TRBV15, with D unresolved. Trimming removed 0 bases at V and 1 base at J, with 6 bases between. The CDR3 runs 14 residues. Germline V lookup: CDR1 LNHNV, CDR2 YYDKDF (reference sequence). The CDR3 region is CATSRDLQNTEAFF. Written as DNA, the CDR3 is TGTGCCACCAGCAGAGATCTCCAGAACACTGAAGCTTTCTTT.

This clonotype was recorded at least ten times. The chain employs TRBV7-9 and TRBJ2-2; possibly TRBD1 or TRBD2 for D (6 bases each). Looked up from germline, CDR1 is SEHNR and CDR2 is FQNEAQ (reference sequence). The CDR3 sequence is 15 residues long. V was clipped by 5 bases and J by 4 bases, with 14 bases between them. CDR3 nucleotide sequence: TGTGCCAGCAGCCCCCTTGGGGGGCCCACCGGGGAGCTGTTTTTT. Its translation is CASSPLGGPTGELFF.

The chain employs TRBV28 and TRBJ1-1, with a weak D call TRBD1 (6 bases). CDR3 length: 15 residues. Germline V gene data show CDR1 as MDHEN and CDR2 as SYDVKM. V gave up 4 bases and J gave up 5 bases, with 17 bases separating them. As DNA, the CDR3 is TGTGCCAGCAGTTCCGGGACAAGGGGGGGGACTGAAGCTTTCTTT. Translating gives CASSSGTRGGTEAFF.

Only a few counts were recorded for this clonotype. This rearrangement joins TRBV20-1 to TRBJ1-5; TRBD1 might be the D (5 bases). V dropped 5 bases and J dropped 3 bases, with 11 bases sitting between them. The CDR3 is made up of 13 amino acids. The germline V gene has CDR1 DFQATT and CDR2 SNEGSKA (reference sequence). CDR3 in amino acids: CSAPQGPNQPQHF. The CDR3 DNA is TGCAGTGCTCCCCAGGGTCCCAATCAGCCCCAGCATTTT.

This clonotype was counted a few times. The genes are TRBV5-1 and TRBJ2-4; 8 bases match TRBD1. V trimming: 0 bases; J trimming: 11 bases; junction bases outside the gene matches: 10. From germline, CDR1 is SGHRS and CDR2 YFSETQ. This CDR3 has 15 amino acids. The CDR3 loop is CASSLEGTGSPLQYF. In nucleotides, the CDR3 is TGCGCCAGCAGCTTGGAGGGGACAGGCTCCCCCCTTCAGTACTTC.

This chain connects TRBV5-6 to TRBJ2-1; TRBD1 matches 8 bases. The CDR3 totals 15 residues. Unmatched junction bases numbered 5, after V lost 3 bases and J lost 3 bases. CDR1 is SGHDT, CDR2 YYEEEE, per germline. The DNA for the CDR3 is TGTGCCAGCAGCTGGGGAACAGGGGGCTACAATGAGCAGTTCTTC. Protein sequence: CASSWGTGGYNEQFF.

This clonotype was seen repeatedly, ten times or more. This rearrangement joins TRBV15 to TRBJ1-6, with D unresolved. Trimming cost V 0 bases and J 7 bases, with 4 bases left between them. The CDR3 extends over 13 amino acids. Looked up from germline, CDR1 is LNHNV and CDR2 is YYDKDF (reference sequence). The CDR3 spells CATSREINSPLHF. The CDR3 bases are TGTGCCACCAGCAGAGAGATAAATTCACCCCTCCACTTT.

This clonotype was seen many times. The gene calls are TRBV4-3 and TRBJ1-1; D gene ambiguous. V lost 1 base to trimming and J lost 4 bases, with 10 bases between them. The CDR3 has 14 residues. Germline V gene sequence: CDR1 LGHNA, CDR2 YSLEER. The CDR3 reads CASSQARTGTEAFF. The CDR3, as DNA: TGCGCCAGCAGCCAAGCCCGGACTGGCACTGAAGCTTTCTTT.